This T cell receptor (beta chain) derives from a study of shared clonotypes between healthy human individuals. General observations from the study: In this cohort, only blood was sampled, and tissue repertoires likely differ.

This was a deep-level run. TCRdb's table, derived via immunoSEQ multiplex PCR, lists solely in-frame clones and lacks some. The table lists about half a million clones, more than 65% of them singletons. A note on this clone: Antigen unknown.

The TCR sequence derives from a woman aged 40 to 55 in good health. Some clones in this sample may be carry-over from other donors' samples. Material for sequencing was PBMCs.

CDR3 nucleotides: TGTGCCAGCAGCGTAGCCCCCGAAGCGGACACTGAAGCTTTCTTT. Translated, it gives CASSVAPEADTEAFF. V and J are TRBV9 and TRBJ1-1; D gene unclear. V dropped 0 bases and J dropped 3 bases, with 12 bases sitting between them. The length of the CDR3 is 15 residues. The germline V gene encodes CDR1 SGDLS and CDR2 YYNGEE. The full variable domain, completed using reference TRBV9 and TRBJ1-1, is DSGVTQTPKHLITATGQRVTLRCSPRSGDLSVYWYQQSLDQGLQFLIQYYNGEERAKGNILERFSAQQFPDLHSELNLSSLELGDSALYFCASSVAPEADTEAFFGQGTRLTVV.